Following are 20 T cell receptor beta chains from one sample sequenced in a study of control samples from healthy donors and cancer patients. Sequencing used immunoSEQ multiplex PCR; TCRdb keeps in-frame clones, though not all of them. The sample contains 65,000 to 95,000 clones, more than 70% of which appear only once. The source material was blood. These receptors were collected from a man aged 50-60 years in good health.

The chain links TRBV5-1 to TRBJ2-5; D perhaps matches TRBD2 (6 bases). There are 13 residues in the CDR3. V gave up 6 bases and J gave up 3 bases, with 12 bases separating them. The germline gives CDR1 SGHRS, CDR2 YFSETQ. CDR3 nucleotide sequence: TGCGCCAGCACCCGATGGGGGGAAGAGACCCAGTACTTC. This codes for CASTRWGEETQYF.

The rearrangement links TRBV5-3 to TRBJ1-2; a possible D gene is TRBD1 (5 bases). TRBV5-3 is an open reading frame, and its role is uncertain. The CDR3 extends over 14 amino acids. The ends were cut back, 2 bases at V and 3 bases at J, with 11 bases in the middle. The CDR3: CARSLKQEYYGYTF. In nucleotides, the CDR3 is TGTGCCAGAAGCTTAAAACAGGAATACTATGGCTACACCTTC.

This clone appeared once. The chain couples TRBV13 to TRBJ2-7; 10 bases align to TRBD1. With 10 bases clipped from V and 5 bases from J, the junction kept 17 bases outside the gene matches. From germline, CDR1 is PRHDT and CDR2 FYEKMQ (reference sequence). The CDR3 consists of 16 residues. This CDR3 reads CATLISGTGVLNEQYF. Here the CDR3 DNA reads TGTGCCACCCTAATCTCCGGGACAGGGGTCCTCAACGAGCAGTACTTC.

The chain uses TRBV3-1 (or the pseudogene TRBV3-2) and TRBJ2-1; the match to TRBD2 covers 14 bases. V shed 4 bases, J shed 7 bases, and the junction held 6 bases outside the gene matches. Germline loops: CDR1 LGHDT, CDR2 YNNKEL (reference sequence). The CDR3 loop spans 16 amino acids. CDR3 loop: CASSLRLAGGSNEQFF. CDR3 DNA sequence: TGTGCCAGCAGCCTCAGACTAGCGGGGGGGAGTAATGAGCAGTTCTTC.

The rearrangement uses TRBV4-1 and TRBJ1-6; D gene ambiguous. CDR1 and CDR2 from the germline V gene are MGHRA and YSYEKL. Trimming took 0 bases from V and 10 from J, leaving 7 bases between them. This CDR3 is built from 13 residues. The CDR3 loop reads CASSQDPTSPLHF. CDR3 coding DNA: TGCGCCAGCAGCCAAGATCCCACCTCACCCCTCCACTTT.

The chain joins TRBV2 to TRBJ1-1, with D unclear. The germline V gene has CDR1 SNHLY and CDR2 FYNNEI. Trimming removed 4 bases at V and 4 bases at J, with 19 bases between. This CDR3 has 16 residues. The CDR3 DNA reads TGTGCCAGCAGTGCTTCGCGAGACCCGGAGGGCACTGAAGCTTTCTTT. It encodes CASSASRDPEGTEAFF.

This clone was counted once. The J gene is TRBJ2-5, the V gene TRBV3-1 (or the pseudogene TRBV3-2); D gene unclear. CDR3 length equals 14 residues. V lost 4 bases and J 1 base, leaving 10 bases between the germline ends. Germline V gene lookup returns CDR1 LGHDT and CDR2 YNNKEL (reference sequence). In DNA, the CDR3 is TGTGCCAGCAGCCCACCGAATAGCCAAGAGACCCAGTACTTC. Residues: CASSPPNSQETQYF.

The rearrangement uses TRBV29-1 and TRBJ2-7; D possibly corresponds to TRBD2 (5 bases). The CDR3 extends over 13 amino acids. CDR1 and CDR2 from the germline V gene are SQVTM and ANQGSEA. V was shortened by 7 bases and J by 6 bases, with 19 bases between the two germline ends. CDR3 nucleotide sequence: TGCAGCGGAGGGCCCGGACCTAAGGGCGAGCAGTACGTC. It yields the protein CSGGPGPKGEQYV.

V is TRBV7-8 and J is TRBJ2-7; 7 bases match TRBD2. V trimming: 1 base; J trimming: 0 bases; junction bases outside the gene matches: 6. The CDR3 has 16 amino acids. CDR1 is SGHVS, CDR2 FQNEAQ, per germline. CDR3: CASSLGLAESSYEQYF. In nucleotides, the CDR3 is TGTGCCAGCAGCTTAGGACTAGCTGAAAGCTCCTACGAGCAGTACTTC.

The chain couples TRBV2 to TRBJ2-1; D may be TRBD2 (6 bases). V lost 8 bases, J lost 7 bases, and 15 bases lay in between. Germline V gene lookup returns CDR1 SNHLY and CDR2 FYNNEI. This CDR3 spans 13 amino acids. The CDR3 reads CASCREAGNEQFF. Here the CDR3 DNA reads TGTGCCAGCTGCAGGGAGGCGGGAAATGAGCAGTTCTTC.

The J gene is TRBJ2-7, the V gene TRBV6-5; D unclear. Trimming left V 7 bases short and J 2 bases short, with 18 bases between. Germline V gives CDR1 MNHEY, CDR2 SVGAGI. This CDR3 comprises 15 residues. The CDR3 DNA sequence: TGTGCCAGCACCATGTCGGCCTTATACCCCTACGAGCAGTACTTC. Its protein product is CASTMSALYPYEQYF.

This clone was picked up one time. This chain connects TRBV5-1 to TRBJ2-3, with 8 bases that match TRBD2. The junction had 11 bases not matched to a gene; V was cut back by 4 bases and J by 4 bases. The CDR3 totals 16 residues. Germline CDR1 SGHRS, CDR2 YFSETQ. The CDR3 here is CASSVTSGSVPDTQYF. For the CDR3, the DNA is TGCGCCAGCAGCGTCACTAGCGGCAGCGTCCCAGATACGCAGTATTTT.

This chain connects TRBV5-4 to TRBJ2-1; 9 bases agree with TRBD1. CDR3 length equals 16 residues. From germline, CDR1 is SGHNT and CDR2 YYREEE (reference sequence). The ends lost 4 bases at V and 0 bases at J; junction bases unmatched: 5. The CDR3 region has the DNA TGTGCCAGCAGCCTGGGACAGGGCAGCTCCTACAATGAGCAGTTCTTC. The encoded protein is CASSLGQGSSYNEQFF.

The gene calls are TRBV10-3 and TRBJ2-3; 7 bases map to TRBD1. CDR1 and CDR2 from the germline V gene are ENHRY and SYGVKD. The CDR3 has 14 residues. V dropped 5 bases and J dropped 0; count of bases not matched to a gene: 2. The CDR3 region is CAISPGQSTDTQYF. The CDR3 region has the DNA TGTGCCATCAGTCCGGGACAGAGCACAGATACGCAGTATTTT.

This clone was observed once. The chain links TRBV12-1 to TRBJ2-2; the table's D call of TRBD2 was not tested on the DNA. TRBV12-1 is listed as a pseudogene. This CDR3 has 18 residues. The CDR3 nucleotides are TGTGCCAGCACTAAGGGAGAGACTAGCGGGCGGTACACCGGGGAGCTGTTTTTT. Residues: CASTKGETSGRYTGELFF.

The DNA for the CDR3 is TGTGCCACCTCGGACAGGGGATTGAGAGAGCAGTACGTC. Its protein product is CATSDRGLREQYV. The J gene is TRBJ2-7, the V gene TRBV5-4; 9 bases line up with TRBD1. Germline-derived CDR1 and CDR2 are SGHNT and YYREEE (reference sequence). V lost 9 bases, J lost 7 bases, and 11 bases stayed unmatched. This CDR3 contains 13 residues.

The CDR3 DNA follows: TGTGCCATCAGTTTTACAGAGAACTATGGCTACACCTTC. Translation gives CAISFTENYGYTF. The chain uses TRBV10-3 and TRBJ1-2; D gene uncertain. Germline CDR1 is ENHRY and CDR2 is SYGVKD. Trimming shortened V by 5 bases and J by 2 bases, and 9 bases separated the two germline ends. The length of the CDR3 is 13 residues.

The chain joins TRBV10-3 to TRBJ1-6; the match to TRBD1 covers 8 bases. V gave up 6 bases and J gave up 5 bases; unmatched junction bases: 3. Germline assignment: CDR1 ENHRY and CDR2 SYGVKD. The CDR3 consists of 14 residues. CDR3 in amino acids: CAIRPGQDNSPLHF. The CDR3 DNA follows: TGTGCCATCAGACCGGGACAGGATAATTCACCCCTCCACTTT.

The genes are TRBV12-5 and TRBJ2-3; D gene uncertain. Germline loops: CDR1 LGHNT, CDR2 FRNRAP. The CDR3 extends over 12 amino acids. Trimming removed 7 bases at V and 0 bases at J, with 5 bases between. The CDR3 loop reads CASVGSTDTQYF. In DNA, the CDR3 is TGTGCTAGTGTTGGGAGCACAGATACGCAGTATTTT.

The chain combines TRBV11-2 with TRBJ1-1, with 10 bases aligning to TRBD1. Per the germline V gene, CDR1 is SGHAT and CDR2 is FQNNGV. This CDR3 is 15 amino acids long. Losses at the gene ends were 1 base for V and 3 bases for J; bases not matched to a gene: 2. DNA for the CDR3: TGTGCCAGCAGCTTAGCCGGGACAGGGGACACTGAAGCTTTCTTT. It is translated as CASSLAGTGDTEAFF. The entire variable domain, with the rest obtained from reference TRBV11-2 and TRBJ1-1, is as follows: EAGVAQSPRYKIIEKRQSVAFWCNPISGHATLYWYQQILGQGPKLLIQFQNNGVVDDSQLPKDRFSAERLKGVDSTLKIQPAKLEDSAVYLCASSLAGTGDTEAFFGQGTRLTVV.